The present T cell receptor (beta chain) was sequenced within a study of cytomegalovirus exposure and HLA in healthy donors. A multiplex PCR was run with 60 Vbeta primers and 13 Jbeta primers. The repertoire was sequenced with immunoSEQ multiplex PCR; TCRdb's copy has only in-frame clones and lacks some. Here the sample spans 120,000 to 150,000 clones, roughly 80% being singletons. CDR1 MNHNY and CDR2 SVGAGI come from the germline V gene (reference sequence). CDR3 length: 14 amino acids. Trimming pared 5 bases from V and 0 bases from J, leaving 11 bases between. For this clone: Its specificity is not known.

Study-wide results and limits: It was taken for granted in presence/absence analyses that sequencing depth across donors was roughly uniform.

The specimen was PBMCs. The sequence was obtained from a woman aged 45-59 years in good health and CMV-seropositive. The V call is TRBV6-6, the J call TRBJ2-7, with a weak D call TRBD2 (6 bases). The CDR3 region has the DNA TGTGCCAGCAGTAACGGGGGAAACTCCTACGAGCAGTACTTC. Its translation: CASSNGGNSYEQYF.